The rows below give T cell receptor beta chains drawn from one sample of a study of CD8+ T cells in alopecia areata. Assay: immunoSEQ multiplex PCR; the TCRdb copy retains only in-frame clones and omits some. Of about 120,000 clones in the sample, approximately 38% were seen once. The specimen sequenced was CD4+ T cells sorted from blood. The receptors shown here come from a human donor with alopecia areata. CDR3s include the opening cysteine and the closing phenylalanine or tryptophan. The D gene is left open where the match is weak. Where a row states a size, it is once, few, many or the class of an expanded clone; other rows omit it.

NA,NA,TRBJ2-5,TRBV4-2,TGTGCCAGCAGCCAAGCCGGAGGCCAAGAGACCCAGTACTTC,CASSQAGGQETQYF
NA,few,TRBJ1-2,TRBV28,TGTGCCAGCAGTTTAACTTCACCCACCTCCTCTAACTATGGCTACACCTTC,CASSLTSPTSSNYGYTF
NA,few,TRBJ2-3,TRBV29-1,TGCAGCGTTGTCAGGGACGCGGATACGCAGTATTTT,CSVVRDADTQYF
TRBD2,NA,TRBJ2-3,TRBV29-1,TGCAGCGTTGAAGATCGCTGGACTAGCGATTACACAGATACGCAGTATTTT,CSVEDRWTSDYTDTQYF
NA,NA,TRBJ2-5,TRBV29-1,TGCAGCGTCCAGGGGAAGAGGCAAGAGACCCAGTACTTC,CSVQGKRQETQYF
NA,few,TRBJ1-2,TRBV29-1,TGCAGCGCCGGATCTTCACCGACCGGCTACACCTTC,CSAGSSPTGYTF
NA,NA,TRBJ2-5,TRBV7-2,TGTGCCAGCAGCTTATCGGCTACAGTCCAGTACTTC,CASSLSATVQYF
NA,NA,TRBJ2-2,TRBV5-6,TGTGCCAGCAGCCAAACGGTGAACACCGGGGAGCTGTTTTTT,CASSQTVNTGELFF
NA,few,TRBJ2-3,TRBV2,TGTGCCAGCAGTGCTTTAGGAGCCATCCACGCAGATACGCAGTATTTT,CASSALGAIHADTQYF
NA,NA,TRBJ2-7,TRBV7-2,TGTGCCAGCAGCCAGGGTGGGACCGCCTACGAGCAGTACTTC,CASSQGGTAYEQYF
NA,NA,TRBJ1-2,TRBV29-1,TGCAGCGTCGGGGGTCCCAACTATGGCTACACCTTC,CSVGGPNYGYTF
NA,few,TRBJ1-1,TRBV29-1,TGCAGCGTTGAAGGCAGCGGTGACACTGAAGCTTTCTTT,CSVEGSGDTEAFF
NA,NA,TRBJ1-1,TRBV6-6,TGTGCCAGCAGTTACTCAACGGCTAACACTGAAGCTTTCTTT,CASSYSTANTEAFF
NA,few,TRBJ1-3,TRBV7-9,TGTGCCAGCAGCTACAGGACAAGTAAAGGAAACACCATATATTTT,CASSYRTSKGNTIYF
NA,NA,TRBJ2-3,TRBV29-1,TGCAGCGGATTCGGAGGGATTGGCACAGATACGCAGTATTTT,CSGFGGIGTDTQYF
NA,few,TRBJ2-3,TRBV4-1,TGCGCCAGCAGCCAAGATTCCAGGGTCACAGATACGCAGTATTTT,CASSQDSRVTDTQYF
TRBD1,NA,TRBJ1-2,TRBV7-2,TGTGCCAGCAGCTTAGAGGAGGGGGCTTCTGGCTACACCTTC,CASSLEEGASGYTF
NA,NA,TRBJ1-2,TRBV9,TGTGCCAGCAGCGTAGACGCGACATTAGGGGGCTACACCTTC,CASSVDATLGGYTF
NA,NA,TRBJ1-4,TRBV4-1,TGCGCCAGCAGCAAGGCCCCGAGGAATGAAAAACTGTTTTTT,CASSKAPRNEKLFF
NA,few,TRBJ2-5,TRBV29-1,TGCAGCGTTTTGAAGGGCGGAGAGACCCAGTACTTC,CSVLKGGETQYF
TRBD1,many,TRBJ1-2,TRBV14,TGTGCCAGCAGCCGGGACAGGAGCTATGGCTACACCTTC,CASSRDRSYGYTF
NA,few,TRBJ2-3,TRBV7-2,TGTGCCAGCAGCCTGAGACAGCAAGCTAGCACAGATACGCAGTATTTT,CASSLRQQASTDTQYF
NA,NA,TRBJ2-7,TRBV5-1,TGCGCCACTAGCCTTGGGGAGACCGGCGAGCAGTACTTC,CATSLGETGEQYF
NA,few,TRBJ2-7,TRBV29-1,TGCAGCGTTGGCAGTTACGAGCAGTACTTC,CSVGSYEQYF
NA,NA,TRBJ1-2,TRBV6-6,TGTGCCAGCAGTTACTCGACCGACGCCCGACTCTATGGCTACACCTTC,CASSYSTDARLYGYTF
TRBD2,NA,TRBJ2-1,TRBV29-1,TGCAGCGCCGGGTTCGGGGGGAGCTCCTACAATGAGCAGTTCTTC,CSAGFGGSSYNEQFF